The 12 T cell receptor beta chains given below trace back to one sample, sequenced in a study of blood T cell repertoires in COVID-19. The method was immunoSEQ multiplex PCR; TCRdb's version includes in-frame clones alone and lacks a portion of them. The sample includes about 140,000 clones, around 80% of them seen just once. The sample was peripheral blood. The receptors derive from a man between 65 and 79 years old who had recovered from COVID-19.

V gene TRBV24-1 combines with J gene TRBJ2-1; 15 bases match TRBD2. CDR1 KGHDR and CDR2 SFDVKD come from the germline V gene. With V trimmed by 4 bases and J by 6 bases, 3 bases remained unmatched. CDR3 length equals 16 residues. CDR3 nucleotide sequence: TGTGCCACCAGTGACGGACTAGCGGGGGGGGGCAATGAGCAGTTCTTC. Its translation: CATSDGLAGGGNEQFF.

The V and J genes are TRBV29-1 and TRBJ2-7; TRBD1 aligns across 7 bases. Germline values: CDR1 SQVTM, CDR2 ANQGSEA. The CDR3 totals 13 residues. Losses at the gene ends were 4 bases for V and 4 bases for J; bases not matched to a gene: 7. Here the CDR3 reads CSVVRQGTYEQYF. The CDR3 nucleotides read TGCAGCGTTGTCAGACAGGGAACATACGAGCAGTACTTC.

V usage is TRBV27 and J usage is TRBJ2-1; perhaps TRBD1 as D (5 bases). The CDR3 spans 14 residues. V lost 5 bases to trimming and J lost 4 bases, with 12 bases between them. Per the germline V gene, CDR1 is MNHEY and CDR2 is SMNVEV (reference sequence). This CDR3 reads CASSTPDKYNEQFF. CDR3 nucleotides: TGTGCCAGCAGTACCCCGGACAAATACAATGAGCAGTTCTTC.

The J gene is TRBJ2-1, the V gene TRBV20-1, with TRBD2 matching 7 bases. Germline V gives CDR1 DFQATT, CDR2 SNEGSKA (reference sequence). The CDR3 spans 11 residues. V dropped 4 bases and J dropped 8; count of bases not matched to a gene: 2. Here the CDR3 reads CSATSGDEQFF. The CDR3 coding sequence is TGCAGTGCTACCAGCGGGGATGAGCAGTTCTTC.

This clone was seen more than once but under ten times. The same CDR3 is also encoded by other DNA sequences in this sample. The V and J genes are TRBV20-1 and TRBJ1-1; a weak D match, TRBD1 (5 bases). Looked up from germline, CDR1 is DFQATT and CDR2 is SNEGSKA (reference sequence). With 3 bases removed from V and 1 base from J, the gap between germline ends came to 6 bases. This CDR3 has 12 residues. The CDR3 DNA reads TGCAGTGCTAGTCAGGGGAACACTGAAGCTTTCTTT. Translation: CSASQGNTEAFF.

A remark on this clone: The junction and the germline gene differ at one end; a read error may be behind it. This chain links TRBV20-1 with TRBJ2-1; D gene uncertain. The CDR3 is 10 amino acids. The germline V gene has CDR1 DFQATT and CDR2 SNEGSKA (reference sequence). CDR3 loop: CSPSASLEVF. CDR3 sequence (DNA): TGCAGTCCTTCCGCCTCCCTCGAGGTCTTC.

This clone has just one count. The chain joins TRBV12-3 or TRBV12-4 to TRBJ1-3; D is ambiguous. The CDR3 loop spans 13 amino acids. Trimming took off 8 bases at V and 1 base at J, with 9 bases between the two ends. CDR3 protein: CASGDGSGNTIYF. CDR3 bases: TGTGCCAGCGGAGACGGTTCTGGAAACACCATATATTTT.

The chain couples TRBV15 to TRBJ2-1; D might be TRBD2 (6 bases). V lost 1 base and J 2 bases, leaving 9 bases between the germline ends. The CDR3 extends over 15 amino acids. Germline V gene lookup returns CDR1 LNHNV and CDR2 YYDKDF (reference sequence). The CDR3 here is CATSRVGGTYNEQFF. The CDR3 DNA follows: TGTGCCACCAGCAGAGTTGGAGGGACCTACAATGAGCAGTTCTTC.

The genes are TRBV20-1 and TRBJ2-7; TRBD2 is a possible D gene (5 bases). This CDR3 is 11 amino acids long. Deletions cut 6 bases from V and 6 bases from J, with 12 bases between. Germline CDR1 reads DFQATT; CDR2 reads SNEGSKA (reference sequence). DNA of the CDR3: TGCAGTGCGCCCGGAACTAGCGAGCAGTACTTC. Translated, it gives CSAPGTSEQYF.

The V gene is TRBV5-1, the J gene TRBJ2-2; D is unresolved. Trimming removed 0 bases at V and 4 bases at J, with 13 bases between. Germline assignment: CDR1 SGHRS and CDR2 YFSETQ. The CDR3 has 16 residues. The CDR3 sequence: CASSLAQQVLTGELFF. The CDR3 region has the DNA TGCGCCAGCAGCTTGGCTCAGCAGGTGCTCACCGGGGAGCTGTTTTTT.

CDR3: CASSRVGLEDEQYF. CDR3 DNA: TGTGCCAGCAGCCGCGTCGGGTTGGAGGACGAGCAGTACTTC. The V call is TRBV6-5, the J call TRBJ2-7; D may be TRBD2 (5 bases). The germline CDR1 and CDR2 sequences are MNHEY and SVGAGI. This CDR3 is built from 14 residues. V shed 6 bases and J shed 5 bases, with 17 bases lying between them.

The chain carries TRBV5-4 and TRBJ2-3; 11 nucleotides agree with TRBD2. The trim removed 4 bases at V and 4 bases at J, leaving 5 bases unmatched. Germline V gives CDR1 SGHNT, CDR2 YYREEE (reference sequence). The CDR3 covers 15 residues. CDR3 sequence reads: CASSIRTSGSDTQYF. The DNA for the CDR3 is TGTGCCAGCAGCATCCGGACTAGCGGGTCAGATACGCAGTATTTT.